This paragraph covers one T cell receptor beta chain sequence. What it recognizes is unknown. The source of the sample is a study of T cell repertoires and HLA-DP antigens. Overall study: In vitro CD4+ alloreactivity was against HeLa-presented HLA-DP.

Clones were read by immunoSEQ multiplex PCR, and TCRdb kept only the in-frame ones, dropping some. The sample holds fewer than 95,000 clones, more than 75% seen once. Sample: CD4+ T cells from PBMCs. The receptor's source is a middle-aged man in good health and CMV-seronegative.

The CDR3: CASSLAIGTGILANYGYTF. In DNA, the CDR3 is TGCGCCAGCAGCTTGGCCATTGGGACAGGGATCCTAGCTAACTATGGCTACACCTTC. This chain links TRBV5-1 with TRBJ1-2, with TRBD1 matching 9 bases. The V segment lost 0 bases and the J segment 0 bases; nucleotides outside the gene matches: 12. CDR1 is SGHRS, CDR2 YFSETQ, per germline. The CDR3 consists of 19 residues.